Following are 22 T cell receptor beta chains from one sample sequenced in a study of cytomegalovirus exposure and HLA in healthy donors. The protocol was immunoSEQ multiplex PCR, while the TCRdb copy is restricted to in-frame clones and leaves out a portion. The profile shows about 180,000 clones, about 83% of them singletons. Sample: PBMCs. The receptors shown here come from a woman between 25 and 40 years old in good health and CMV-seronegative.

DNA for the CDR3: TGTGCCAGCAGCTTAGGCCAGAATTCACCCCTCCACTTT. Translated: CASSLGQNSPLHF. The V and J genes are TRBV11-3 and TRBJ1-6; D is unresolved. CDR1 and CDR2 (germline): SGHNT, YENEEA. This CDR3 has 13 residues. V lost 1 base, J lost 7 bases, and 5 bases lay in between.

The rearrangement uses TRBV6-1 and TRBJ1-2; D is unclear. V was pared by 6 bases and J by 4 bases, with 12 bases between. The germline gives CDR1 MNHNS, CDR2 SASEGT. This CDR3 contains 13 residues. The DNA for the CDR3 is TGTGCCAGCAGGAATGTGGGCACCTATGGCTACACCTTC. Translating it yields CASRNVGTYGYTF.

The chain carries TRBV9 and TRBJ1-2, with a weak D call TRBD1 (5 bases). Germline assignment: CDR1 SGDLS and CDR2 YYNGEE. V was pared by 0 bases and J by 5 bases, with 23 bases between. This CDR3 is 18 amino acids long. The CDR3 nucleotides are TGTGCCAGCAGCGTAGTAAGGGGCCCTCCCATGGCGACATATGGCTACACCTTC. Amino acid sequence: CASSVVRGPPMATYGYTF.

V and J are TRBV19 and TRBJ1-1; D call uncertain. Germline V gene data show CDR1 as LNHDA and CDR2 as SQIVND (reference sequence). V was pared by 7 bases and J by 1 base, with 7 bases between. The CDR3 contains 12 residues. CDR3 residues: CASKPGNTEAFF. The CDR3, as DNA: TGTGCCAGTAAACCCGGGAACACTGAAGCTTTCTTT.

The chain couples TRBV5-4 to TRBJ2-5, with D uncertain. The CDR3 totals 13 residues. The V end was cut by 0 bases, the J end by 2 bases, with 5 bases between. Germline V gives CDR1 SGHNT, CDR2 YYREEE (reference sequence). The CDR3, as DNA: TGTGCCAGCAGCTTGGTAGTGCAAGAGACCCAGTACTTC. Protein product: CASSLVVQETQYF.

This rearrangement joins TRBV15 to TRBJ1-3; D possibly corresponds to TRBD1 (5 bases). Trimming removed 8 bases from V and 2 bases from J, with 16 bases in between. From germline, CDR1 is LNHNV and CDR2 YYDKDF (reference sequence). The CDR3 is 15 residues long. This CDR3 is CATGGRDGAGNTIYF. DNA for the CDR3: TGTGCCACCGGCGGGAGGGACGGCGCTGGAAACACCATATATTTT.

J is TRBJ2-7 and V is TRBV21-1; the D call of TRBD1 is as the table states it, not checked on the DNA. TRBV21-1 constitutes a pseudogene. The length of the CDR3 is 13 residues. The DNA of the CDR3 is TGTGCCAGCAGCGACGACAGGGACTACGAGCAGTACTTC. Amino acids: CASSDDRDYEQYF.

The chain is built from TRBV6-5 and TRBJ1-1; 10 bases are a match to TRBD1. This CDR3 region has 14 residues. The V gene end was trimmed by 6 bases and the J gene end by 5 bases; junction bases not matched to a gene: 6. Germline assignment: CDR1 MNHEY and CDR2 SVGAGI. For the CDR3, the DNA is TGTGCCAGCAGCCGGGGACAGGGGAGGACTGAAGCTTTCTTT. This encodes CASSRGQGRTEAFF.

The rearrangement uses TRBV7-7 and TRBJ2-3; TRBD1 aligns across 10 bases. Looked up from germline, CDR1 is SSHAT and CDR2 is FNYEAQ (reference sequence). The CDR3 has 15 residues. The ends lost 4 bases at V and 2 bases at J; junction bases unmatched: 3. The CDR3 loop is CASSSGQGNTDTQYF. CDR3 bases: TGTGCCAGCAGCTCGGGACAGGGGAACACAGATACGCAGTATTTT.

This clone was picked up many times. The CDR3: CASSDHAGGGETQYF. In DNA form, the CDR3 reads TGTGCCAGCAGTGACCACGCGGGGGGCGGAGAGACCCAGTACTTC. V is TRBV6-1 and J is TRBJ2-5, with 8 positions matching TRBD2. The CDR3 length is 15 residues. V lost 3 bases to trimming and J lost 4 bases; unmatched junction nucleotides: 7. Germline V lookup: CDR1 MNHNS, CDR2 SASEGT.

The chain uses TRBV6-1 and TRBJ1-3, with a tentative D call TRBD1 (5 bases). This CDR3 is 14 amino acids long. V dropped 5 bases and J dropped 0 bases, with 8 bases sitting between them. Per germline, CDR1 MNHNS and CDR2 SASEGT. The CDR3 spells CASSPDTSGNTIYF. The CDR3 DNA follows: TGTGCCAGCAGTCCGGACACCTCTGGAAACACCATATATTTT.

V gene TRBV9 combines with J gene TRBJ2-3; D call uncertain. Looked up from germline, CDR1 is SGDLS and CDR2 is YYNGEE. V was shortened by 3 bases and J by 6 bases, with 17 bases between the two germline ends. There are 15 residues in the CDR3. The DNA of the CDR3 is TGTGCCAGCAGCGCCCAGTCTAGTTTGGCGGATACGCAGTATTTT. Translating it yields CASSAQSSLADTQYF.

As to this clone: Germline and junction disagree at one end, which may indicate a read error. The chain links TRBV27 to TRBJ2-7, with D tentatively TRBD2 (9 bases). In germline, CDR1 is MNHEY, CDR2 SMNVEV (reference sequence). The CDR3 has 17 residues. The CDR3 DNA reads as TGTGCCAGTAGTTTAGCGGGGGTTACAGGGGGGACCTACGAGCAGTACTTC. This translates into CASSLAGVTGGTYEQYF.

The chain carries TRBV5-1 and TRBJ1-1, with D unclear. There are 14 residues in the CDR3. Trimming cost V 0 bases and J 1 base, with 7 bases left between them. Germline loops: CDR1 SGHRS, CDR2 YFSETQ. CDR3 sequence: CASSLVNRNTEAFF. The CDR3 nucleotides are TGCGCCAGCAGCTTGGTAAACAGGAACACTGAAGCTTTCTTT.

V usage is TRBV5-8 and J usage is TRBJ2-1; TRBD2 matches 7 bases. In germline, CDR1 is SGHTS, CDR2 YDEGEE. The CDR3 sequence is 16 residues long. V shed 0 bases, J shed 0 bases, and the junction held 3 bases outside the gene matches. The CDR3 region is CASSLAPGGSYNEQFF. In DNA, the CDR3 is TGTGCCAGCAGCTTGGCCCCGGGGGGCTCCTACAATGAGCAGTTCTTC.

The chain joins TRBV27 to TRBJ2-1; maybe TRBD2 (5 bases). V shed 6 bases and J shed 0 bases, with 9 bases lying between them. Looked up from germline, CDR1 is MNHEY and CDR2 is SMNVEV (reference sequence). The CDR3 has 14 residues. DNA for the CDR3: TGTGCCAGCAGGGAGGAAAGCTCCTACAATGAGCAGTTCTTC. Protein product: CASREESSYNEQFF.

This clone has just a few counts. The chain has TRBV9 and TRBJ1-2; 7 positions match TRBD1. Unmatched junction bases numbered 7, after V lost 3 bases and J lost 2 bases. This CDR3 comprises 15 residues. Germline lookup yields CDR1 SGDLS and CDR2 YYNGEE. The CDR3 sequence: CASSGRGTVNYGYTF. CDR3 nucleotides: TGTGCCAGCAGCGGTAGAGGGACAGTAAACTATGGCTACACCTTC.

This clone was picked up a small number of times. CDR3 DNA: TGTGCCAGCAGTCCCGACAGGGAATACGAGCAGTACTTC. Translating gives CASSPDREYEQYF. The chain couples TRBV2 to TRBJ2-7, with 7 bases that match TRBD1. The V and J ends lost 5 bases and 4 bases, in that order; junction bases with no gene match: 5. CDR3 length: 13 residues. Germline CDR1 is SNHLY and CDR2 is FYNNEI.

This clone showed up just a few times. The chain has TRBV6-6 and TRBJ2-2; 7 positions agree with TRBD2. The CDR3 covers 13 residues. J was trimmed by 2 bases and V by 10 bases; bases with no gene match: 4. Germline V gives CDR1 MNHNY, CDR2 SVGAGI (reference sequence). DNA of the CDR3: TGTGCCACCGGGGGGATTAACACCGGGGAGCTGTTTTTT. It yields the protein CATGGINTGELFF.

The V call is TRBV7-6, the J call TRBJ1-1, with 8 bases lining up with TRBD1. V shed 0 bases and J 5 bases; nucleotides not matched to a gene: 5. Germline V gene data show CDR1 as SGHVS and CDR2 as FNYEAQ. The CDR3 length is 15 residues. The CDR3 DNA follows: TGTGCCAGCAGCTTAGCGGCGACAGGGGTTACTGAAGCTTTCTTT. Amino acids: CASSLAATGVTEAFF.

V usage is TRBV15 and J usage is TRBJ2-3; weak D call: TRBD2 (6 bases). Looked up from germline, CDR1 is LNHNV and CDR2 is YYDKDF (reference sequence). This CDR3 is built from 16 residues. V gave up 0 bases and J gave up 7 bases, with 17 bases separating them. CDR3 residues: CATSRERSGVGNTQYF. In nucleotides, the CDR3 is TGTGCCACCAGCAGAGAAAGGTCGGGGGTAGGGAATACGCAGTATTTT.

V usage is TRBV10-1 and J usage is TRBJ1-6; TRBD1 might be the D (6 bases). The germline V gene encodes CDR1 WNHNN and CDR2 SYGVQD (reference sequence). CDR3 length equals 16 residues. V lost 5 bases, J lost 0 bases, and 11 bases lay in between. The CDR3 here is CASSTDRSSYNSPLHF. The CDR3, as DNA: TGCGCCAGCAGTACCGACAGGAGCTCCTATAATTCACCCCTCCACTTT.